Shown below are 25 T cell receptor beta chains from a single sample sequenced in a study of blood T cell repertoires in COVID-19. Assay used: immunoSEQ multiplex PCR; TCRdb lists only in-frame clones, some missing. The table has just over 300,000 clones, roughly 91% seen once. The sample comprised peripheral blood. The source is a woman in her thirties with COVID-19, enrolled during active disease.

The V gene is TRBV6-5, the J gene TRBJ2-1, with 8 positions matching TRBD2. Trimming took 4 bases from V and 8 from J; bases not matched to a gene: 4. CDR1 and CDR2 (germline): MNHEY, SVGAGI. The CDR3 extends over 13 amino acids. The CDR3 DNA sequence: TGTGCCAGCAGTTCAGCGGGGGTCGATGAGCAGTTCTTC. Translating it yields CASSSAGVDEQFF.

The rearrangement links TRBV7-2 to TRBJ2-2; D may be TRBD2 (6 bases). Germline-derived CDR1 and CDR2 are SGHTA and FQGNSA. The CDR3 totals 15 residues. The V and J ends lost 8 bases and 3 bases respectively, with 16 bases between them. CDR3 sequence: CASHPGGIYTGELFF. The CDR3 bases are TGTGCCAGCCATCCCGGCGGGATCTACACCGGGGAGCTGTTTTTT.

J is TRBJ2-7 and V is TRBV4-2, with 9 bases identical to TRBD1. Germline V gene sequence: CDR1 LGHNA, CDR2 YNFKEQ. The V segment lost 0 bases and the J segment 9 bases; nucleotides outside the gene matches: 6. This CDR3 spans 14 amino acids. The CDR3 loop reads CASSQDKGQGGQYF. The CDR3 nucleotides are TGTGCCAGCAGCCAAGATAAGGGACAGGGAGGGCAGTACTTC.

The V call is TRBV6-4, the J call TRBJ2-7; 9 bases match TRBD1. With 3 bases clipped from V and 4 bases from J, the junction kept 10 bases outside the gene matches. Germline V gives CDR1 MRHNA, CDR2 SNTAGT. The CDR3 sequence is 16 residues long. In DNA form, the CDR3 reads TGTGCCAGCAGTGATCCCTTCACAGGGGGCATTTACGAGCAGTACGTC. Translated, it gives CASSDPFTGGIYEQYV.

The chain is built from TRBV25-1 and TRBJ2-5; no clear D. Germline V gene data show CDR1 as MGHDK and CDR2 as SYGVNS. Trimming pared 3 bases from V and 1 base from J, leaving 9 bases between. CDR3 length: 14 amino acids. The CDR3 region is CASSDYPTQETQYF. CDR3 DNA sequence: TGTGCCAGCAGTGACTACCCCACCCAAGAGACCCAGTACTTC.

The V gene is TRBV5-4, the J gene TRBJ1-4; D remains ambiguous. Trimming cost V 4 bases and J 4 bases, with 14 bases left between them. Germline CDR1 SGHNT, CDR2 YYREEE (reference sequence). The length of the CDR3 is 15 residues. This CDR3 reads CASSPAGPGNEKLFF. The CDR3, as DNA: TGTGCCAGCAGCCCCGCGGGCCCGGGTAATGAAAAACTGTTTTTT.

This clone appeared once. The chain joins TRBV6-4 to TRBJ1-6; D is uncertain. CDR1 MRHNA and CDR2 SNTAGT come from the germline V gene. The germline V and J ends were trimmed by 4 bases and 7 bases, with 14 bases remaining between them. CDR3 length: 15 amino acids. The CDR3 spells CASSVEGEGNSPLHF. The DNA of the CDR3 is TGTGCCAGCAGTGTTGAGGGAGAAGGGAATTCACCCCTCCACTTT.

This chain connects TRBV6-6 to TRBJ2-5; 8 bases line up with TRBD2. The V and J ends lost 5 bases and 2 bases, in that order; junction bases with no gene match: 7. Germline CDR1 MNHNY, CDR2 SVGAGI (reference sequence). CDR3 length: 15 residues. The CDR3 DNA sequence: TGTGCCAGCAGTGACGGGGGGGTCCCACAAGAGACCCAGTACTTC. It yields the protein CASSDGGVPQETQYF.

The CDR3 spells CASRGGAGANEKLFF. The CDR3 nucleotides are TGCGCCAGCAGAGGTGGGGCAGGAGCGAATGAAAAACTGTTTTTT. This chain connects TRBV5-1 to TRBJ1-4, with D tentatively TRBD1 (5 bases). Germline V gives CDR1 SGHRS, CDR2 YFSETQ. The CDR3 totals 15 residues. V was cut by 5 bases and J by 5 bases, with 16 bases left in between.

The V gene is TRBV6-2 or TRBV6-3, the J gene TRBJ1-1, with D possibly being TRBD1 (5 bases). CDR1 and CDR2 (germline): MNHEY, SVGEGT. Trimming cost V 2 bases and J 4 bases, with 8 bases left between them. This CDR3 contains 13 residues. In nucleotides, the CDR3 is TGTGCCAGCAGTTACGTTAGGGGCACTGAAGCTTTCTTT. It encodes CASSYVRGTEAFF.

CDR3 sequence (DNA): TGTGCCATACAGGGAATGGACACTGAAGCTTTCTTT. This gives the protein CAIQGMDTEAFF. J is TRBJ1-1 and V is TRBV28; tentative D call: TRBD1 (6 bases). The CDR3 sequence is 12 residues long. The germline gives CDR1 MDHEN, CDR2 SYDVKM. Trimming cost V 10 bases and J 3 bases, with 12 bases left between them.

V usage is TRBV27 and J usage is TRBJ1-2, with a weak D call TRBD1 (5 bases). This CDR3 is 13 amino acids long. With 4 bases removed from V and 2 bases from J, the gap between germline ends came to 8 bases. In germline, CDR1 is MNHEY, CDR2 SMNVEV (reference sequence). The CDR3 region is CASSSTENYGYTF. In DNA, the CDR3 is TGTGCCAGCAGTTCGACAGAAAACTATGGCTACACCTTC.

Written as DNA, the CDR3 is TGTGCCAGCAGTCCTACCGGGACAGGGGCCTACGAGCAGTACTTC. Amino acid sequence: CASSPTGTGAYEQYF. This chain links TRBV2 with TRBJ2-7; TRBD1 agrees at 10 bases. There are 15 residues in the CDR3. The junction had 6 bases not matched to a gene; V was cut back by 5 bases and J by 2 bases. The germline V gene has CDR1 SNHLY and CDR2 FYNNEI.

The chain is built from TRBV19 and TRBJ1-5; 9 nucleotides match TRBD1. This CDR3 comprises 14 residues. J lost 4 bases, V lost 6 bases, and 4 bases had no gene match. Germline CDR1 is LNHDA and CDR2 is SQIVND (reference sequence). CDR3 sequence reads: CASSDRGSNQPQHF. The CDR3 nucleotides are TGTGCCAGTAGCGACAGGGGGTCTAATCAGCCCCAGCATTTT.

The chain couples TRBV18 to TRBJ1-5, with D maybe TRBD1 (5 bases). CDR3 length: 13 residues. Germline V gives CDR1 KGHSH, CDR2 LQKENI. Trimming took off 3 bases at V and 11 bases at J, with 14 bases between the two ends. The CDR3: CASSPTDTRAQHF. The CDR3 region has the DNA TGTGCCAGCTCACCGACAGATACCAGGGCCCAGCATTTT.

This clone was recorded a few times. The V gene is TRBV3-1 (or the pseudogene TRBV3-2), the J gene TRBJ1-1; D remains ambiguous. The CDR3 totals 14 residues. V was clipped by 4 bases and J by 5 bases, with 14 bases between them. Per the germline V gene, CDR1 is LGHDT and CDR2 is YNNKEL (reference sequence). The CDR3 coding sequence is TGTGCCAGCAGCCGAGGAGAGTCACGGACTGAAGCTTTCTTT. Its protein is CASSRGESRTEAFF.

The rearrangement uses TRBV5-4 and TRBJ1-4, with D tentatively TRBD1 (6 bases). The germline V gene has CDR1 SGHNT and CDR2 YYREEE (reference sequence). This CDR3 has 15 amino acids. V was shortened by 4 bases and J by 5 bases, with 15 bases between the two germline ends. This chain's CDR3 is CASSTPGHENEKLFF. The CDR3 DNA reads TGTGCCAGCAGCACACCGGGACACGAGAATGAAAAACTGTTTTTT.

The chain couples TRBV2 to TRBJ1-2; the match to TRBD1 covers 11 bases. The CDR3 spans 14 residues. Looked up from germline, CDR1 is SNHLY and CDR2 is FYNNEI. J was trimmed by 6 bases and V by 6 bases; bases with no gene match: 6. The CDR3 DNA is TGTGCCAGCAGACCCGGACAGGGGGCGGATGGCTACACCTTC. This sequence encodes CASRPGQGADGYTF. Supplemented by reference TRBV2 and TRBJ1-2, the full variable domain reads EPEVTQTPSHQVTQMGQEVILRCVPISNHLYFYWYRQILGQKVEFLVSFYNNEISEKSEIFDDQFSVERPDGSNFTLKIRSTKLEDSAMYFCASRPGQGADGYTFGSGTRLTVV.

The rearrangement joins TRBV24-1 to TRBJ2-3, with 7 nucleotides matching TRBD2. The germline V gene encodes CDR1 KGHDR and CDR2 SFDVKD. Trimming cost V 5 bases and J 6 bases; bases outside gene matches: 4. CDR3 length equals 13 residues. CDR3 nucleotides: TGTGCCACCAGTGGGGGAGGGTTGGATACGCAGTATTTT. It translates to CATSGGGLDTQYF.

CDR3 sequence (DNA): TGTGCCAGCAGTAACCCTAGCGGGAGAGAGACCCAGTACTTC. This sequence encodes CASSNPSGRETQYF. This rearrangement joins TRBV6-4 to TRBJ2-5; TRBD2 aligns across 10 bases. CDR3 length: 14 amino acids. Germline V gives CDR1 MRHNA, CDR2 SNTAGT. Trimming cost V 5 bases and J 4 bases; bases outside gene matches: 4.

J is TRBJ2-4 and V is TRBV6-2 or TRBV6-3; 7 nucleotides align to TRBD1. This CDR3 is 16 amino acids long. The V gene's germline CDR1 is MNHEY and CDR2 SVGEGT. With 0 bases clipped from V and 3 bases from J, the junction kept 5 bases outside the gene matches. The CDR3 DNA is TGTGCCAGCAGTTACTCAAGGGACAGAGGCAAAAACATTCAGTACTTC. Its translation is CASSYSRDRGKNIQYF.

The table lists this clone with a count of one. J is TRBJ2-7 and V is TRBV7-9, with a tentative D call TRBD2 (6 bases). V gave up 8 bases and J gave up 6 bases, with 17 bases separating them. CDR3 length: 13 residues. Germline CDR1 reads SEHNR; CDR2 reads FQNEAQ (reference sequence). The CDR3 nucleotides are TGTGCCAGCTCCTCAAGGAGGGATACCGAGCAGTACTTC. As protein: CASSSRRDTEQYF.

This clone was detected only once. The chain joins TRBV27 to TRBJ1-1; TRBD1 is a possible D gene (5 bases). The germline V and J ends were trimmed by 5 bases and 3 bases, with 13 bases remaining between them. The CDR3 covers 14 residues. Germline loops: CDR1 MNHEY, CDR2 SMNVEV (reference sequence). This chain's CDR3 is CASSIQQGYTEAFF. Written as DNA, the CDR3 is TGTGCCAGCAGTATACAGCAGGGCTACACTGAAGCTTTCTTT.

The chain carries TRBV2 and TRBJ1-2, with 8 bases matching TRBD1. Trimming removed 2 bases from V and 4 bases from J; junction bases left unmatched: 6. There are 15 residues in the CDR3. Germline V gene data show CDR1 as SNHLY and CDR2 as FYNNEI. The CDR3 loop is CASSESPGQVYGYTF. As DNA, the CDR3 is TGTGCCAGCAGTGAAAGCCCGGGACAGGTCTATGGCTACACCTTC.

The CDR3 DNA reads TGTGCCAGCAGGGAACGACTAGCGGGGGGCAGAGATGAGCAGTTCTTC. It translates to CASRERLAGGRDEQFF. The gene calls are TRBV2 and TRBJ2-1; TRBD2 matches at 13 bases. Germline V gene sequence: CDR1 SNHLY, CDR2 FYNNEI. The CDR3 length is 16 residues. The V segment lost 6 bases and the J segment 8 bases; nucleotides outside the gene matches: 10.